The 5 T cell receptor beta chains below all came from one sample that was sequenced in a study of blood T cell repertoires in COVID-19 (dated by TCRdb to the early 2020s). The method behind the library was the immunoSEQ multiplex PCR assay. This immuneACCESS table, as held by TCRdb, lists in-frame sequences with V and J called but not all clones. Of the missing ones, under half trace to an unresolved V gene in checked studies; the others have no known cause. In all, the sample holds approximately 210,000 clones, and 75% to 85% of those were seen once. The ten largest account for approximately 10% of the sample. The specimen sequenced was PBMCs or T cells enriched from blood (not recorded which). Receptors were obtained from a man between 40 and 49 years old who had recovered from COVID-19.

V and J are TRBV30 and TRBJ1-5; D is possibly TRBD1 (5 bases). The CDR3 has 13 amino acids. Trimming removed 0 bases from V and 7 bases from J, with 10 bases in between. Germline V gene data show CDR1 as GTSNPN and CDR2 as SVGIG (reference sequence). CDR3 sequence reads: CAWSVQGRQPQHF. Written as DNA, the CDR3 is TGTGCCTGGAGTGTGCAGGGTAGGCAGCCCCAGCATTTT.

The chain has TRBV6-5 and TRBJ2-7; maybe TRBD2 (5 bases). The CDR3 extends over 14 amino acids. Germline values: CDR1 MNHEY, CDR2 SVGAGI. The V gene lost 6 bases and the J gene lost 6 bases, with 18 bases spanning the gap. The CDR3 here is CASSPWSTGSEQYF. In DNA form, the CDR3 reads TGTGCCAGCAGCCCCTGGAGCACGGGGTCCGAGCAGTACTTC.

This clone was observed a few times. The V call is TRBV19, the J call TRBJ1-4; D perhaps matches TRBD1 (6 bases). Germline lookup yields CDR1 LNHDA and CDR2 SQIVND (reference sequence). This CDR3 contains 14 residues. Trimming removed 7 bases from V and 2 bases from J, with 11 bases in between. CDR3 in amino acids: CASKAQGTNEKLFF. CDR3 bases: TGTGCCAGTAAGGCCCAGGGGACTAATGAAAAACTGTTTTTT.

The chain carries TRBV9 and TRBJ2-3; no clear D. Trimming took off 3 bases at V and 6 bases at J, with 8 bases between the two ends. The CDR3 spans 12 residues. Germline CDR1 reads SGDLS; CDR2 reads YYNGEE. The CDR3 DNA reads TGTGCCAGCAGCGGAAGCCTTGATACGCAGTATTTT. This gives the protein CASSGSLDTQYF.

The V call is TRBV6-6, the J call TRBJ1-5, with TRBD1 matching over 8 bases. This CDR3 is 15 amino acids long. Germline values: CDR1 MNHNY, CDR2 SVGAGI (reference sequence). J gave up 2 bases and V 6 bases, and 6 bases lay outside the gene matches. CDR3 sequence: CASSRPGQGNQPQHF. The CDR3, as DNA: TGTGCCAGCAGCCGCCCGGGACAGGGCAATCAGCCCCAGCATTTT.